This TCR beta chain was captured in a study of patients and donors after allogeneic stem cell transplantation. The CDR3 contains 13 residues. The V gene lost 4 bases and the J gene lost 9 bases, with 13 bases spanning the gap. This clonotype was counted between two and nine times. From the RT-PCR reads, TCRdb called clonotypes with MiXCR, one entry per CDR3 protein. The table includes around 170,000 distinct CDR3 sequences, 24% detected once. The clonotype originates from a human donor who was either an allogeneic HSCT recipient or a stem cell or donor lymphocyte infusion donor (not recorded which). It is not recorded whose cells these are; they may come from a transplant donor. The sample consisted of blood, either unsorted or a sorted T cell fraction (not recorded which). The chain joins TRBV12-3 or TRBV12-4 to TRBJ2-1; a possible D gene is TRBD2 (6 bases). The CDR3 here is CASSSLAIREQFF. The CDR3 DNA reads as TGTGCCAGCAGTTCCCTAGCGATCCGTGAGCAGTTCTTC.